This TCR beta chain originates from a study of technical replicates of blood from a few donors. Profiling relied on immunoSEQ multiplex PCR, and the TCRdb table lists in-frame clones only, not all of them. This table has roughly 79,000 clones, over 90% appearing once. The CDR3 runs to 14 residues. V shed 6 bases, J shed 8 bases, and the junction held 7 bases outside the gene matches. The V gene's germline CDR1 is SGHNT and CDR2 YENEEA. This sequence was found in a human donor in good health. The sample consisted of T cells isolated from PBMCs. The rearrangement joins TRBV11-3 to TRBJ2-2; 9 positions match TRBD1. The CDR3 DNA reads TGTGCCAGCAGTTCGGGACAGGGTACGGGGGAGCTGTTTTTT. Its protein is CASSSGQGTGELFF. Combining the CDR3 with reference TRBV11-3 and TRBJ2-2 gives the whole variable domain EAGVVQSPRYKIIEKKQPVAFWCNPISGHNTLYWYLQNLGQGPELLIRYENEEAVDDSQLPKDRFSAERLKGVDSTLKIQPAELGDSAVYLCASSSGQGTGELFFGEGSRLTVL.